This TCR beta chain is drawn from a study of T cells in Graves' hyperthyroidism and ophthalmopathy. Study findings and constraints: For ophthalmopathy, model prediction preceded onset by a median approximately 6 months. Most clonotypes expanded in thyroid above 0.001 were likewise present in blood.

Amplification of TCR beta CDR3 regions used RNA as the template. First-round RT-PCR with HTBI primers amplified the TCR CDR3 region. TCRdb itself ran the multiplex PCR reads through MiXCR, one entry per CDR3 protein. The table has 730,000 or so distinct CDR3 sequences, roughly a sixth seen once; the top ten hold around 15%. Ten or more counts support this clonotype. Its antigen is still unknown. Looked up from germline, CDR1 is KGHSH and CDR2 is LQKENI. The CDR3 totals 15 residues. The ends lost 3 bases at V and 7 bases at J; junction bases unmatched: 3. Lactation, pregnancy, other autoimmune disease or uncontrolled infection led to exclusion of patients. Fresh peripheral blood, approximately 10 ml, yielded the PBMCs.

The material sequenced was blood. This chain links TRBV18 with TRBJ2-2, with TRBD1 matching 12 bases. The receptor was isolated from a woman aged 45-60 years with Graves' hyperthyroidism that later progressed to Graves' ophthalmopathy. The CDR3 nucleotides are TGTGCCAGCTCACCGGGACAGGGGGCCATCGGGGAGCTGTTTTTT. This encodes CASSPGQGAIGELFF.